These 4 T cell receptor beta chains originate from one sample sequenced in a study of cytomegalovirus exposure and HLA in healthy donors. Profiling relied on immunoSEQ multiplex PCR, and the TCRdb table lists in-frame clones only, not all of them. This table has about 160,000 clones, approximately 86% appearing once. The specimen was PBMCs. Source of these receptors: a woman aged 18-29 years in good health and CMV-seronegative.

This chain connects TRBV13 to TRBJ2-7, with 8 nucleotides matching TRBD2. The V segment lost 5 bases and the J segment 4 bases; nucleotides outside the gene matches: 10. From germline, CDR1 is PRHDT and CDR2 FYEKMQ (reference sequence). This CDR3 has 15 amino acids. CDR3 in DNA: TGTGCCAGCAGCCCACCAGCGGGAGAAGGTTACGAGCAGTACTTC. Its protein product is CASSPPAGEGYEQYF.

The chain is built from TRBV10-3 and TRBJ2-1, with D possibly being TRBD2 (6 bases). Germline loops: CDR1 ENHRY, CDR2 SYGVKD. Trimming removed 8 bases at V and 8 bases at J, with 16 bases between. This CDR3 comprises 13 residues. This chain's CDR3 is CAIASEEPHEQFF. CDR3 bases: TGTGCCATCGCTAGCGAGGAGCCCCATGAGCAGTTCTTC.

The CDR3 DNA reads TGTGCCAGCAGTTACTCTTTCCTCTCCGGAGGGGAGCAGTTCTTC. Residues: CASSYSFLSGGEQFF. The V and J genes are TRBV6-5 and TRBJ2-1; perhaps TRBD2 as D (6 bases). From germline, CDR1 is MNHEY and CDR2 SVGAGI. The CDR3 covers 15 residues. V gave up 0 bases and J gave up 10 bases, with 16 bases separating them.

The rearrangement links TRBV5-1 to TRBJ2-1, with TRBD1 identical over 12 bases. Germline CDR1 is SGHRS and CDR2 is YFSETQ. J lost 6 bases, V lost 3 bases, and 7 bases had no gene match. This CDR3 comprises 16 residues. The DNA for the CDR3 is TGCGCCAGCAGCTGGGGGACAGGGGGCCACTCCAATGAGCAGTTCTTC. It yields the protein CASSWGTGGHSNEQFF.